This TCR beta chain was observed in a study of blood T cell repertoires in COVID-19. Study-wide background: COVID-19 samples, acute and convalescent, were from the United States, Italy and Spain.

V was pared by 2 bases and J by 4 bases, with 6 bases of the junction left unmatched. This CDR3 contains 16 residues. Germline CDR1 and CDR2: SEHNR and FQNEAQ (reference sequence). This clone has a handful of counts. Original processing methods: Nucleated cell counts were estimated from reference gene primer amplification. Some clones are missing from TCRdb's copy, which holds only in-frame ones; the method was immunoSEQ multiplex PCR. V, J and clone size are those of that table, while D and trimming were read from the DNA. Found here are tens of thousands of clones, roughly 89% of them singletons; the top ten hold about 5%.

V usage is TRBV7-9 and J usage is TRBJ2-4; 9 bases fit TRBD2. Sequences were obtained from peripheral blood. This sequence was found in a man aged 55-75 years with COVID-19, enrolled during active disease. The CDR3 spells CASSLPAGGQKNIQYF. The CDR3 DNA is TGTGCCAGCAGCTTACCAGCGGGGGGACAGAAAAACATTCAGTACTTC. Full variable domain (rest looked up from reference TRBV7-9 and TRBJ2-4): DTGVSQNPRHKITKRGQNVTFRCDPISEHNRLYWYRQTLGQGPEFLTYFQNEAQLEKSRLLSDRFSAERPKGSFSTLEIQRTEQGDSAMYLCASSLPAGGQKNIQYFGAGTRLSVL.